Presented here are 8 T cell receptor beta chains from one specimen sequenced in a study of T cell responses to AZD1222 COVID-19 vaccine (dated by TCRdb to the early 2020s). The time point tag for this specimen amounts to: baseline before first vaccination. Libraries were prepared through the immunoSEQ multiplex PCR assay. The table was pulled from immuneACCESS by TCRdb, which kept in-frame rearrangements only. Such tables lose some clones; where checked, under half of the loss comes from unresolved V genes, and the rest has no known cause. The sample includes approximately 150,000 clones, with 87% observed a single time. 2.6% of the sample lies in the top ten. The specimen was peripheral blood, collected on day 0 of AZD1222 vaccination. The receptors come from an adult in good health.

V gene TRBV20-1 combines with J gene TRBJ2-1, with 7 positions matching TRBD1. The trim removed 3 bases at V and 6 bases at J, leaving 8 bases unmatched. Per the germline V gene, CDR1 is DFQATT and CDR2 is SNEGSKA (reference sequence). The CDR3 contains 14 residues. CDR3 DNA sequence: TGCAGTGCTAGTTCCGGGCAGGGGGTCAATGAGCAGTTCTTC. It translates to CSASSGQGVNEQFF.

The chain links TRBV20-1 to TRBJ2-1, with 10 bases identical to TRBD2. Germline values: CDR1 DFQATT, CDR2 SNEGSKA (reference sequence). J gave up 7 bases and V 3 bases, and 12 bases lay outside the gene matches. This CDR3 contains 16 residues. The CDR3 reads CSASFLLAGLVNEQFF. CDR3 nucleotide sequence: TGCAGTGCTAGTTTCCTACTAGCGGGGCTTGTTAATGAGCAGTTCTTC.

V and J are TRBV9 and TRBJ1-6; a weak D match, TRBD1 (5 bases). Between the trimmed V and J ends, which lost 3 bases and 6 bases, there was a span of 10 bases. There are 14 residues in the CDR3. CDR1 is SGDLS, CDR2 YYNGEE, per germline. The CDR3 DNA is TGTGCCAGCAGCGGGAGCAGGGCTAATTCACCCCTCCACTTT. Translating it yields CASSGSRANSPLHF.

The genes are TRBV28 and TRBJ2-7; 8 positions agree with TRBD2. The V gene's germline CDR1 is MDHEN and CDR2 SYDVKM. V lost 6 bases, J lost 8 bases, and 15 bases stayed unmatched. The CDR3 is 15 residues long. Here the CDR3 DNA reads TGTGCCAGCAGCCTTGGACTAGCTGTACTACGGAAGCAGTACTTC. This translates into CASSLGLAVLRKQYF.

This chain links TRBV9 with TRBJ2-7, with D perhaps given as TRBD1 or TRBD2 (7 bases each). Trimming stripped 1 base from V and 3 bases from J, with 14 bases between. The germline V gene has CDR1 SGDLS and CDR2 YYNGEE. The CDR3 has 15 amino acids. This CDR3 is CASSVQGEGDYEQYF. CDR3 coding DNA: TGTGCCAGCAGCGTACAGGGGGAGGGGGACTACGAGCAGTACTTC.

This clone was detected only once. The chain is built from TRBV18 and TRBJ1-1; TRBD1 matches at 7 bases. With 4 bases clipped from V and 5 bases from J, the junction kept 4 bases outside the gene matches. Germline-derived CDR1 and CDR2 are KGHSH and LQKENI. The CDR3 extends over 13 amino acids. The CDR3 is CASSQGARTEAFF. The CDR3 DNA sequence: TGTGCCAGCTCACAGGGGGCACGAACTGAAGCTTTCTTT.

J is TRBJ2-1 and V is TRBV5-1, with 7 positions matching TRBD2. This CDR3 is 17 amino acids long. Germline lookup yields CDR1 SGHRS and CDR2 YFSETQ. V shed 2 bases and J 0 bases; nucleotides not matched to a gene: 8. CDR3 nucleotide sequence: TGCGCCAGCAGCTTAGGAACTAGCGACCACTCCTACAATGAGCAGTTCTTC. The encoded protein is CASSLGTSDHSYNEQFF.

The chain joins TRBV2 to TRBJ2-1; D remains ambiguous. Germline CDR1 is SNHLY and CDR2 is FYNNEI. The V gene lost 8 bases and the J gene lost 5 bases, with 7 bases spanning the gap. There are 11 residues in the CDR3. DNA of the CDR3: TGTGCCAGCCTGACCGACAATGAGCAGTTCTTC. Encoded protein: CASLTDNEQFF. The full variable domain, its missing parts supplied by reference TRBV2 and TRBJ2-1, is EPEVTQTPSHQVTQMGQEVILRCVPISNHLYFYWYRQILGQKVEFLVSFYNNEISEKSEIFDDQFSVERPDGSNFTLKIRSTKLEDSAMYFCASLTDNEQFFGPGTRLTVL.